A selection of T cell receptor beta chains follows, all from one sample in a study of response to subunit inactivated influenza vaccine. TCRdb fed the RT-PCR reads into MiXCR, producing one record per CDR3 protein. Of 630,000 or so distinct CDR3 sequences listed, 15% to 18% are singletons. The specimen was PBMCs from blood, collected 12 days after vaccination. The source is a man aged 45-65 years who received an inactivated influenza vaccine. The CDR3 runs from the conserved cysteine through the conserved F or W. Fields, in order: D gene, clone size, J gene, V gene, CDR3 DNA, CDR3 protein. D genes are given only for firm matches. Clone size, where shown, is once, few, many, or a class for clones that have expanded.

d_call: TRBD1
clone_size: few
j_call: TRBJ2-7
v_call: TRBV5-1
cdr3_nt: TGCGCCAGCAGCTCGGCTGGGACAGGAAGCGCCTACGAGCAGTACTTC
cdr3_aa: CASSSAGTGSAYEQYF

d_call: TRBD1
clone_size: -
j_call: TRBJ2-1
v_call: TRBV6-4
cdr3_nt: TGTGCCAGCAGTGACTCGGGGACAGGGGACCTCAATGAGCAGTTCTTC
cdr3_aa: CASSDSGTGDLNEQFF

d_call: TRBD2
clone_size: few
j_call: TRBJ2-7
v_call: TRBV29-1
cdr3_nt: TGCAGCGCTGCTCGGACTAGCGGGAGAAGCGAGCAGTACTTC
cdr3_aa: CSAARTSGRSEQYF

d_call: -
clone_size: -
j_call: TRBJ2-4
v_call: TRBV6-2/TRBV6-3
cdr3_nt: TGTGCCAGCAGTTTCGGGGCAAGAGGGAAAGCCAAAAACATTCAGTACTTC
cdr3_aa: CASSFGARGKAKNIQYF

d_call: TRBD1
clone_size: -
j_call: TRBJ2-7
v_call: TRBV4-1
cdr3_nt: TGCGCCAGCAGCAACCCCGCCGGGACAGGGGGCGACGAGCAGTACTTC
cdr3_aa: CASSNPAGTGGDEQYF

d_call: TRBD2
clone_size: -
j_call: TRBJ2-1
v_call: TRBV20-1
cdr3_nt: TGCAGTGCCCCCCCCCGGGGGGACAATGAGCAGTTCTTC
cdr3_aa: CSAPPRGDNEQFF

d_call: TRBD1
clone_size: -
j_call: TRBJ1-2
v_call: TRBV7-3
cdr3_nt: TGTGCCAGCAGCCGGGGACAGGGAGAGGGCTACACCTTC
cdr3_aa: CASSRGQGEGYTF

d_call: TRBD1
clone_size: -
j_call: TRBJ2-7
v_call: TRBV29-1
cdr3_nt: TGCAGCGTAAGACAGGGATTTGACTACGAGCAGTACTTC
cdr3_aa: CSVRQGFDYEQYF

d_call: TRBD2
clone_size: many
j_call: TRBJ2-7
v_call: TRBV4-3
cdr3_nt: TGCGCCAGCAGCCAAGTCTGGTCAGGGGCCCTAGCGGGACTAACCTACGAGCAGTACTTC
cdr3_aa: CASSQVWSGALAGLTYEQYF

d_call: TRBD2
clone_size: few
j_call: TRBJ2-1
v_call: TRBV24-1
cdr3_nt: TGTGCCACCAGTGGGGAACGGACTAGCGGGAGATCCCCGCAGTTCTTC
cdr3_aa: CATSGERTSGRSPQFF

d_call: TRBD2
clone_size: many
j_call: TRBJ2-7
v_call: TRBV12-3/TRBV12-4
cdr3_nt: TGTGCCAGCAGTTTGGTCGGCGGGAGCACCTACGAGCAGTACTTC
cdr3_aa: CASSLVGGSTYEQYF

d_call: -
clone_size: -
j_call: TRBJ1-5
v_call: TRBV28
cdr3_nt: TGTGCCAGTGCTACCGTACCGAGCAATCAGCCCCAGCATTTT
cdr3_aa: CASATVPSNQPQHF

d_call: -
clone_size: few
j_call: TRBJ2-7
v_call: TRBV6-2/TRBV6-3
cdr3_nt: TGTGCCAGCAGCCCAAGGTTCAGGGGTGGCTACGAGCAGTACTTC
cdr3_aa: CASSPRFRGGYEQYF

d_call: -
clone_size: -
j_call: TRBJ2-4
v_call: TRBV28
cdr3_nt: TGTGCCAGCAGTTTATCGGAGGTTCAGGGGGGGTTAGCCAAAAACATTCAGTACTTC
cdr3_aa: CASSLSEVQGGLAKNIQYF

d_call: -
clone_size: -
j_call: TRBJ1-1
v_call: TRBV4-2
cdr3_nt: TGTGCCAGCAGCCAATCGACTTTGGAACACCTGAACACTGAAGCTTTCTTT
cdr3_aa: CASSQSTLEHLNTEAFF

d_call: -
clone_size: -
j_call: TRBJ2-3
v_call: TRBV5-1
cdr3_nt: TGCGCCAGCAGCTTTATGGGACGGACCTCCACAGATACGCAGTATTTT
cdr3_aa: CASSFMGRTSTDTQYF

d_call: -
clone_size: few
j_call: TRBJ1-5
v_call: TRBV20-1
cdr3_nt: TGCAGTGCTAGCAATCCGTATAGCAATCAGCCCCAGCATTTT
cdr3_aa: CSASNPYSNQPQHF

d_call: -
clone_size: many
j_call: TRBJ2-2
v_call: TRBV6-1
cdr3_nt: TGTGCCAGCAGTACCCAGGTCGTCGGGGGTCCCGGGGAGCTGTTTTTT
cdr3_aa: CASSTQVVGGPGELFF

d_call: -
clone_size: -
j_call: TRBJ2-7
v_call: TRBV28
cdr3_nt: TGTGCCAGCAGTACAGGACGATACTACGAGCAGTACTTC
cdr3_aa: CASSTGRYYEQYF

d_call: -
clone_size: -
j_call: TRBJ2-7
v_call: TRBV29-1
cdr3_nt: TGCAGCGTTGAGGACAAACCCTACGAGCAGTACTTC
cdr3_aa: CSVEDKPYEQYF

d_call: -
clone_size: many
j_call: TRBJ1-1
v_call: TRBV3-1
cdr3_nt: TGTGCCAGCAGCCAAGGGGTAGGACCACACACTGAAGCTTTCTTT
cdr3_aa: CASSQGVGPHTEAFF

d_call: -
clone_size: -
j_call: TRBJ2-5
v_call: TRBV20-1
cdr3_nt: TGCAGCCCTCCGGCGTCAGGGGAAGAGACCCAGTACTTC
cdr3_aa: CSPPASGEETQYF

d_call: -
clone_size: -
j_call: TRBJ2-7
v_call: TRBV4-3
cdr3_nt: TGCGCCAGCAGCCACCAGCGGGCCTACGAGCAGTACTTC
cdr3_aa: CASSHQRAYEQYF

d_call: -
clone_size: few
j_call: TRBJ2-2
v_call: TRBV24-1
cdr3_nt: TGTGCCACCAGTGTGGTAAACACCGGGGAGCTGTTTTTT
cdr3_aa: CATSVVNTGELFF

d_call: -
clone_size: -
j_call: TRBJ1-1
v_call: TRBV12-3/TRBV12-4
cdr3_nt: TGTGCCACCACAGTGAACACTGAAGCTTTCTTT
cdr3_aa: CATTVNTEAFF

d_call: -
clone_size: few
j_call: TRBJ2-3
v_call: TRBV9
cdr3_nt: TGTGCCAGCAGCCTACGGGGAGGCCAATCTGGAGATACGCAGTATTTT
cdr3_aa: CASSLRGGQSGDTQYF

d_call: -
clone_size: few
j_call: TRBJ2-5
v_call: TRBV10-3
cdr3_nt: TGTGCCATCAAGGGACAAGAGACCCAGTACTTC
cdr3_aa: CAIKGQETQYF

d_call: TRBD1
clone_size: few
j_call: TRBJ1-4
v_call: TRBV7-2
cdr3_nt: TGTGCCAGCAGCTTAGCGGACAGGGTCTTGGGAAAACTGTTTTTT
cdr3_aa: CASSLADRVLGKLFF

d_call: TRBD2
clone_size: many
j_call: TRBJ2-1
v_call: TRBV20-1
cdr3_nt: TGCAGTGCTAGACAACAAGAGCGGGGTTGGAATGAGCAGTTCTTC
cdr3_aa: CSARQQERGWNEQFF

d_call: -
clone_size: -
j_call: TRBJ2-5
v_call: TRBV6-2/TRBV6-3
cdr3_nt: TGTGCCAGCAGAGACTGGGAGACCCAGTACTTC
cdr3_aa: CASRDWETQYF

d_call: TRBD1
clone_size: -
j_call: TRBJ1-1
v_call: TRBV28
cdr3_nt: TGTGCCAGCACTCCTCAGGGGACAGGTTCGGAGGTTGAAGCTTTCTTT
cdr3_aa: CASTPQGTGSEVEAFF

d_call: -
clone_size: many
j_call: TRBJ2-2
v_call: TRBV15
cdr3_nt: TGTGCCACCAGCAGAGGCACCGGGGAGCTGTTTTTT
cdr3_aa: CATSRGTGELFF

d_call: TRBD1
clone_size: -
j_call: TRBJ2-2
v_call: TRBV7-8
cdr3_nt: TGTGCCAGCAGCCGGACAGGAAGAGGCACCGGGGAGCTGTTTTTT
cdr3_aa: CASSRTGRGTGELFF

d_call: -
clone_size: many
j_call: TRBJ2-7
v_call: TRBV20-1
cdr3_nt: TGCAGTGCTAGAGCGTTTACACAGGGAGAAGAGCAGTACTTC
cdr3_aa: CSARAFTQGEEQYF

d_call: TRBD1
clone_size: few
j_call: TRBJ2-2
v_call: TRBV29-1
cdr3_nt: TGCAGCGTTGCCGGGACAGGGGGCACCGGGGAGCTGTTTTTT
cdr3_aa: CSVAGTGGTGELFF

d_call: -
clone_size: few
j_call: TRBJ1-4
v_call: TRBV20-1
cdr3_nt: TGCAGTGCCCCGCCCGGGCCTAATGAAAAACTGTTTTTT
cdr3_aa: CSAPPGPNEKLFF

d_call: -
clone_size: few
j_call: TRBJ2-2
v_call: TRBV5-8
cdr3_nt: TGTGCCAGCAGCTTGGGAAGGACTTCAACCGGGGAGCTGTTTTTT
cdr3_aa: CASSLGRTSTGELFF

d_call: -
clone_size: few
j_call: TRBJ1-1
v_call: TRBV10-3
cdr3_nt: TGTGCCATCAGTGAGTCTTCTAGCGAGTACACTGAAGCTTTCTTT
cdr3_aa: CAISESSSEYTEAFF

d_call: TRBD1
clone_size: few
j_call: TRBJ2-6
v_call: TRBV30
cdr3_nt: TGTGCCTGGATGGGGTTGATCGGGACAGCCACCTCTGGGGCCAACGTCCTGACTTTC
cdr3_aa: CAWMGLIGTATSGANVLTF

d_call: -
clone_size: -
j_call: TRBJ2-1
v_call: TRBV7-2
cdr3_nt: TGTGCCAGCAGCTTGCGGTGGGGGCTCTCGGAGTACAATGAGCAGTTCTTC
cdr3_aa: CASSLRWGLSEYNEQFF

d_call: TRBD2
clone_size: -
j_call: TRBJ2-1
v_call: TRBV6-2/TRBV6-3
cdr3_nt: TGTGCCAGCAGTTACTCAATGACTAGCGGGAGGAACTACAATGAGCAGTTCTTC
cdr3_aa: CASSYSMTSGRNYNEQFF

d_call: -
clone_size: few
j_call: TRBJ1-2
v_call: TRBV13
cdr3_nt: TGTGCCAGCTCCCCTCGGGGGGAAGCTAACTATGGCTACACCTTC
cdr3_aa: CASSPRGEANYGYTF

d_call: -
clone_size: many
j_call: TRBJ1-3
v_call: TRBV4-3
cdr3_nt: TGCGCCAGCAGCCAATTCCTTCTAAGCTCTGGAAACACCATATATTTT
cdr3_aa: CASSQFLLSSGNTIYF

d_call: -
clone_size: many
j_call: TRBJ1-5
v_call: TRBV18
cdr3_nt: TGTGCCAGCTCACCGAAGCCGGACGAGCCCCAGCATTTT
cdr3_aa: CASSPKPDEPQHF

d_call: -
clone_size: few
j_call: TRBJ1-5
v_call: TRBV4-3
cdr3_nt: TGCGCCAGCAGCCAAAGTACAGAGAGCAATCAGCCCCAGCATTTT
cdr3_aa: CASSQSTESNQPQHF

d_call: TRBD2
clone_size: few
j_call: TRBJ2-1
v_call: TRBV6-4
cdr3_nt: TGTGCCAGCAGTGATGGGACTAGCGGGAACAATGAGCAGTTCTTC
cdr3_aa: CASSDGTSGNNEQFF

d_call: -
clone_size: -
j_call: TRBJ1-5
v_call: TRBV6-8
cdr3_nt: TGTGCCAGCAGTTACTCAGACCCACCCTCGCGTCAGCCCCAGCATTTT
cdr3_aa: CASSYSDPPSRQPQHF

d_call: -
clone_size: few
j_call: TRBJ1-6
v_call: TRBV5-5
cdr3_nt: TGTGCCAGCAGCTATACAGGGCTCTCACCCCTCCACTTT
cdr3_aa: CASSYTGLSPLHF

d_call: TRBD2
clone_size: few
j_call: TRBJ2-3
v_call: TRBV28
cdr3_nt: TGTGCCAGCATAAGGGGACTAGCGGGAGCTGTGGCAGATACGCAGTATTTT
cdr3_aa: CASIRGLAGAVADTQYF

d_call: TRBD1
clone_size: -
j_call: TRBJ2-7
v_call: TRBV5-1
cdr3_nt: TGCGCCAGCAGCGCCGACAGGGTCTACGAGCAGTACTTC
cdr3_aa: CASSADRVYEQYF

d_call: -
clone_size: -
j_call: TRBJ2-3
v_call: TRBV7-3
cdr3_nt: TGTGCCAGCAGCGTTCAGGGGCCGGGCGATACGCAGTATTTT
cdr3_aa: CASSVQGPGDTQYF

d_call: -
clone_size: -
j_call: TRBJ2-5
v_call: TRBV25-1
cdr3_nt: TGTGCCAGCAGTGAATTGGGTCGTAGAGGAGCTTCAGAGACCCAGTACTTC
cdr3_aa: CASSELGRRGASETQYF

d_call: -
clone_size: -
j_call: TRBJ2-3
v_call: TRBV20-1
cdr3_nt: TGCAGTGCTAGAGATGGGGGGGACACCTATACGCAGTATTTT
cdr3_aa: CSARDGGDTYTQYF